The rows below give T cell receptor beta chains drawn from one sample of a study of OX40 agonist ivuxolimab in advanced cancers. Measured with immunoSEQ multiplex PCR; TCRdb has only the in-frame clones, and not every one. Of about 46,000 clones listed, over 75% are singletons. The material was CD4+ or CD8+ T cells sorted from blood, obtained in a trial of the OX40 agonist ivuxolimab. These receptors all come from an adult with an advanced solid tumor such as melanoma, head and neck, liver or kidney cancer. Each CDR3 is given with its conserved first and last residue. The D gene is left open where the match is weak. Size values are once, few and many counts, or a class for expanded clones, and some rows have none.

D gene,V gene,clone size,J gene,CDR3 protein,CDR3 DNA
.,TRBV27,.,TRBJ2-7,CASSLAGQPTYEQYF,TGTGCCAGCAGTTTAGCGGGACAGCCTACGTACGAGCAGTACTTC
.,TRBV10-3,.,TRBJ1-5,CAISEDYSNQPQHF,TGTGCCATAAGCGAGGATTATAGCAATCAGCCCCAGCATTTT
TRBD2,TRBV4-3,.,TRBJ2-3,CASSRGSGGATDTQYF,TGCGCCAGCAGCCGAGGTAGCGGGGGGGCCACAGATACGCAGTATTTT
.,TRBV5-1,.,TRBJ1-1,CASSLVGPVGTEAFF,TGCGCCAGCAGCTTGGTAGGCCCGGTGGGCACTGAAGCTTTCTTT
.,TRBV27,.,TRBJ2-1,CASSLVSNNEQFF,TGTGCCAGCAGTTTAGTCAGTAACAATGAGCAGTTCTTC
.,TRBV6-5,.,TRBJ2-4,CASSSGRGEVKNIQYF,TGTGCCAGCAGTTCGGGCAGGGGGGAAGTCAAAAACATTCAGTACTTC
.,TRBV4-1,.,TRBJ2-1,CASSQEGGLEQFF,TGCGCCAGCAGCCAAGAAGGGGGTTTGGAGCAGTTCTTC
.,TRBV11-2,.,TRBJ1-2,CASSLRRGVPFYGYTF,TGTGCCAGCAGCTTGAGGAGGGGGGTTCCATTCTATGGCTACACCTTC
.,TRBV29-1,.,TRBJ1-2,CSVEYVGTGYTF,TGCAGCGTTGAATACGTAGGCACAGGCTACACCTTC
TRBD1,TRBV10-1,.,TRBJ2-3,CASSPGTVRVNTQYF,TGCGCCAGCAGTCCCGGGACAGTCCGAGTAAATACGCAGTATTTT
TRBD2,TRBV27,.,TRBJ2-7,CASRFVAGGSEQYF,TGTGCCAGCAGGTTCGTAGCGGGAGGATCGGAGCAGTACTTC
.,TRBV7-9,.,TRBJ1-6,CASSLDTRGSPLHF,TGTGCCAGCAGCTTAGACACCAGGGGCTCACCCCTCCACTTT
TRBD2,TRBV14,.,TRBJ2-7,CASSTSAYEQYF,TGTGCCAGCAGCACTAGCGCCTACGAGCAGTACTTC
TRBD2,TRBV30,.,TRBJ2-7,CACLAGLAGDEQYF,TGTGCCTGTTTGGCGGGACTAGCGGGAGACGAGCAGTACTTC
.,TRBV5-6,.,TRBJ2-3,CASSLGTRSTDTQYF,TGTGCCAGCAGCTTGGGGACACGTAGCACAGATACGCAGTATTTT
.,TRBV11-3,.,TRBJ1-4,CASSLVEGANEKLFF,TGTGCCAGCAGCTTAGTCGAGGGGGCTAATGAAAAACTGTTTTTT
.,TRBV11-3,.,TRBJ2-5,CASSLIVQETQYF,TGTGCCAGCAGCTTAATAGTCCAAGAGACCCAGTACTTC
TRBD1,TRBV7-8,.,TRBJ1-1,CASRSGTVNTEAFF,TGTGCCAGCAGATCCGGGACAGTGAACACTGAAGCTTTCTTT
.,TRBV18,few,TRBJ2-5,CASSPRRDSQETQYF,TGTGCCAGCTCACCACGACGTGACAGCCAAGAGACCCAGTACTTC
.,TRBV6-1,.,TRBJ2-3,CASSLTRGPDTQYF,TGTGCCAGCAGCCTTACTCGGGGCCCAGATACGCAGTATTTT
TRBD1,TRBV25-1,.,TRBJ1-3,CASSDPKGTGSGNTIYF,TGTGCCAGCAGTGACCCGAAAGGGACAGGGTCCGGAAACACCATATATTTT
.,TRBV6-5,.,TRBJ1-1,CASSYADTEAFF,TGTGCCAGCAGTTACGCTGACACTGAAGCTTTCTTT
TRBD1,TRBV28,many,TRBJ1-5,CAGPRTGVNQPQHF,TGTGCCGGACCCCGGACAGGGGTCAATCAGCCCCAGCATTTT
TRBD1,TRBV6-6,.,TRBJ2-5,CASSYQGAINQETQYF,TGTGCCAGCAGTTACCAGGGGGCGATCAACCAAGAGACCCAGTACTTC
TRBD2,TRBV6-1,.,TRBJ2-3,CASVTSGGYTDTQYF,TGTGCCAGCGTTACTAGCGGGGGGTACACAGATACGCAGTATTTT
.,TRBV11-2,.,TRBJ2-5,CASSQGLGETQYF,TGTGCCAGCAGCCAAGGGTTAGGGGAGACCCAGTACTTC
.,TRBV7-7,.,TRBJ2-7,CASSSTPNPKKGEQYF,TGTGCTAGCAGCTCCACCCCAAACCCCAAAAAGGGCGAGCAGTACTTC
.,TRBV7-2,.,TRBJ2-7,CASSFTGRVSYEQYF,TGTGCCAGCAGCTTTACCGGACGGGTATCCTACGAGCAGTACTTC
TRBD2,TRBV5-6,.,TRBJ2-7,CASSVGTSGEYEQYF,TGTGCCAGCAGCGTAGGGACTAGCGGGGAGTACGAGCAGTACTTC
.,TRBV19,.,TRBJ1-1,CASSIGSVNTEAFF,TGTGCCAGTAGTATAGGAAGCGTGAACACTGAAGCTTTCTTT
.,TRBV29-1,.,TRBJ2-6,CSVEADSGANVLTF,TGCAGCGTTGAAGCAGACTCTGGGGCCAACGTCCTGACTTTC
TRBD2,TRBV5-1,.,TRBJ2-2,CASNHLGTSGRGGGDLNTGELFF,TGCGCCAGCAACCACCTCGGGACTAGCGGGAGAGGGGGAGGGGATCTTAACACCGGGGAGCTGTTTTTT
.,TRBV25-1,.,TRBJ2-3,CASSAGIPDTQYF,TGTGCCAGCAGTGCTGGGATACCGGATACGCAGTATTTT
.,TRBV28,.,TRBJ2-7,CASDAGGGRQQYF,TGTGCCAGCGATGCTGGAGGGGGACGGCAGCAGTACTTC
TRBD1,TRBV19,.,TRBJ1-4,CASSMGQGKALSEKLFF,TGTGCCAGTAGTATGGGACAGGGGAAAGCCCTGAGTGAAAAACTGTTTTTT
.,TRBV21-1,.,TRBJ1-5,CLTGIRGNQPQHF,TGTTTGACAGGGATAAGAGGCAATCAGCCCCAGCATTTT
.,TRBV29-1,.,TRBJ1-2,CSVGGQSYGYTF,TGCAGCGTTGGAGGCCAGTCTTATGGCTACACCTTC
.,TRBV30,.,TRBJ2-1,CAWSVGLARNNEQFF,TGTGCCTGGAGTGTAGGTCTAGCGCGGAACAATGAGCAGTTCTTC
.,TRBV7-3,.,TRBJ2-2,CASSPLGGSNTGELFF,TGTGCCAGCAGCCCCCTAGGTGGATCGAACACCGGGGAGCTGTTTTTT
.,TRBV30,few,TRBJ1-2,CAWSVNNYGYTF,TGTGCCTGGAGTGTGAATAACTATGGCTACACCTTC